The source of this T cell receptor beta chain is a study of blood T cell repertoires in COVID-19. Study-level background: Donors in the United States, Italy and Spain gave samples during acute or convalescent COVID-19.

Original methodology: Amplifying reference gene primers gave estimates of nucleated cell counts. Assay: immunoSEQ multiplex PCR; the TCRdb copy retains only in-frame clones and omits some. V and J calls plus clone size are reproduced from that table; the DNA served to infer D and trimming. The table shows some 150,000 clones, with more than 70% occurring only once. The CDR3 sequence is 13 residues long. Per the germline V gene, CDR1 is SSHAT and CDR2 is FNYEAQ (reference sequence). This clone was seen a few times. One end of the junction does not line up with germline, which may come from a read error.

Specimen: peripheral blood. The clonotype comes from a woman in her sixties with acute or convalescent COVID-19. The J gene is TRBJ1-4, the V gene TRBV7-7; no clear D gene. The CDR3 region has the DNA TGTGCTAGCAGCCTCGCTGGAGGTGAAAAACTGTTTTTT. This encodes CASSLAGGEKLFF.